This T cell receptor beta chain was documented in a study of blood T cell repertoires in COVID-19 (dated by TCRdb to the early 2020s). With regard to the full study: The collaborator samples originated in the United States, Italy and Spain and spanned the acute and convalescent phases of COVID-19. The material from the prospective study consisted of cDNA or gDNA derived from T cells, B-cell-depleted T cells, or PBMCs. Deeply sampled blood TCRbeta repertoires from subjects exposed to, actively infected with, or recovered from COVID-19 were included in the dataset. A freely available public database, intended as a resource for researchers studying the immune response to SARS-CoV-2, is where the repertoires were released. Samples came from the ongoing ImmuneRACE study (first 160 participants) plus 1,254 subjects from 6 global collaborators. The sample metadata nearly always contained a de-identified subject ID, COVID-19 status, age in years and sex. Where available, HLA class I and class II types were obtained from metadata supplied by the sample provider rather than from assay-based typing. Study-wide conclusions, independent of this receptor: The amount of clinical and demographic metadata varied by source and participant and was provided uncurated.

A word on this clone: Its antigen remains unidentified. Nothing much larger sits one base from this clone, and base qualities are not available. This CDR3 is also generated by other DNA sequences in the sample.

From the cysteine up to the phenylalanine, the CDR3 has a length of 13 residues. The entry retains the CDR3 DNA only, 39 bases that are in frame from base 1. After removal of 8 bases from V and 2 bases from J, the junction retains 5 bases not matched to a gene. In the germline V gene, CDR1 corresponds to MNHEY and CDR2 to SVGAGI. The immunoSEQ Assay, a bias-controlled multiplex PCR, was used to amplify TCRbeta CDR3 regions from genomic DNA. The study's own analysis went as follows. Nucleated cell counts per sample were estimated from amplification of reference gene primers within the assay. To quantify the absolute abundance of each unique TCRbeta CDR3 rearrangement, sequence reads were collapsed and filtered. For each sample, productive Simpson clonality was calculated as the square root of Simpson's diversity index over productive rearrangements. Here the immuneACCESS table is served through TCRdb, limited to in-frame sequences with V and J called. Missing clones are a known gap in these copies; in checked studies unresolved V genes cover under half, and the rest lacks a known reason. V and J calls plus clone size are reproduced from that table; the DNA served to infer D and trimming. Across this sample there are under 85,000 clones, with 80% to 85% seen only once. The top ten constitute roughly 3.5% of the sample.

Each collaborating institution followed its own protocols to collect whole blood in K2EDTA tubes. For TCRbeta analysis, collaborator samples were shipped as frozen whole blood, as isolated PBMCs, or as DNA extracted from either sample type. The rearrangement joined TRBV6-5 to TRBJ1-1, with 7 central nucleotides matching TRBD1. Sequenced: peripheral blood. The source is a man aged 50-59 years with acute or convalescent COVID-19. CDR3 protein: CASSYRGNTEAFF. The DNA sequence is as follows: TGTGCCAGCTCTTACAGGGGCAACACTGAAGCTTTCTTT.